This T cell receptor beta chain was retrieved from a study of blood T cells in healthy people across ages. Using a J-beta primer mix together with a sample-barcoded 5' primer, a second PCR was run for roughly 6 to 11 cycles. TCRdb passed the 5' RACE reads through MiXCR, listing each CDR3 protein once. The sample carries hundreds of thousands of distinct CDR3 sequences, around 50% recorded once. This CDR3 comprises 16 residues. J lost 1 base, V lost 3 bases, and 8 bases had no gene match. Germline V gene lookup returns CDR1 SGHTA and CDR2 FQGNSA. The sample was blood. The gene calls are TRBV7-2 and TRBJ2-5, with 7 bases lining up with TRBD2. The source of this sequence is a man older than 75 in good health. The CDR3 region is CASSLVSGHVQETQYF. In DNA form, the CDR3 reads TGTGCCAGCAGCTTGGTTAGCGGGCATGTCCAAGAGACCCAGTACTTC.